This T cell receptor (beta chain) was recorded in a study of T cells in Graves' hyperthyroidism and ophthalmopathy. Researchers took RNA transcripts and amplified the TCR beta CDR3 regions from them. First-round RT-PCR of the TCR CDR3 relied on the HTBI primer set. MiXCR was run by TCRdb on the multiplex PCR reads, yielding one entry per CDR3 protein. Counted here are about 550,000 distinct CDR3 sequences, under 25% occurring once; the ten biggest clones make up approximately 25%. V was trimmed by 3 bases and J by 0 bases, leaving 11 bases between them. The CDR3 is 15 residues long. Germline lookup yields CDR1 SGHRS and CDR2 YFSETQ. These patients, aged 18 to 65, had recently diagnosed hyperthyroidism lasting under 2 months. Clinical symptoms, serum thyroxine and TRAb, thyroid ultrasound and orbital computed tomography were used for the diagnoses. This clonotype was counted only a few times.

This clonotype originated in a man aged 18 to 35 with Graves' hyperthyroidism. The chain couples TRBV5-1 to TRBJ2-3, with TRBD1 as a possible D gene (6 bases). The sequenced sample was blood. The CDR3, as DNA: TGCGCCAGCAGCTACTGGACAGAAAGCACAGATACGCAGTATTTT. Translated, it gives CASSYWTESTDTQYF.